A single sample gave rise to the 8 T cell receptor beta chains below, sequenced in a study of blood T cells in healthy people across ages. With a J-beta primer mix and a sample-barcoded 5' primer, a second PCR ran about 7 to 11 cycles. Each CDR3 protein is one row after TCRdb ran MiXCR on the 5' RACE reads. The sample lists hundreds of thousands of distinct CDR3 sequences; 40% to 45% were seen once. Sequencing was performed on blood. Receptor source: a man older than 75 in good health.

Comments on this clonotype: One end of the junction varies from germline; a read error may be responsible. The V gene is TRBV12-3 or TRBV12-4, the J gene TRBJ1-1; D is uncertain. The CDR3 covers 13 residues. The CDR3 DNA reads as TGTGCCGGCAGTTTAACGGGCGGGGAGAGAGCTTTCTTT. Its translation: CAGSLTGGERAFF.

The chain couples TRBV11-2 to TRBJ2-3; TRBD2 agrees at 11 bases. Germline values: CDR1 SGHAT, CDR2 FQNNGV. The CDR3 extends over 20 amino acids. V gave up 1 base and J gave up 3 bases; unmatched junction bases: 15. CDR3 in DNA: TGTGCCAGCAGCTTAGGAGGGGCGTCTAGCGGGAGGAAGGGGACAGATACGCAGTATTTT. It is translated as CASSLGGASSGRKGTDTQYF.

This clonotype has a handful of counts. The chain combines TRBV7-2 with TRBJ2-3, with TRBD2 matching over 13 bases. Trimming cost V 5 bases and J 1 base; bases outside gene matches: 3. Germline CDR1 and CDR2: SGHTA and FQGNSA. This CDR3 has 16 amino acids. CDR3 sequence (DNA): TGTGCCAGCAGCAGGACTAGCGGGGGTGGCACAGATACGCAGTATTTT. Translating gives CASSRTSGGGTDTQYF.

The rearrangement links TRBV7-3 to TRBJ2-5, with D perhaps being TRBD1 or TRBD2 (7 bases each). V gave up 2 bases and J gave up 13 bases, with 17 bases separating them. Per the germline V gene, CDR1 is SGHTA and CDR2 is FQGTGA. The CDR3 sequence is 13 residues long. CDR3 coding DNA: TGTGCCAGCAGCTTACGGCAGGGGGGGAGTGTGTACTTC. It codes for CASSLRQGGSVYF. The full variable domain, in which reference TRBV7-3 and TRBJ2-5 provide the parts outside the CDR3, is GAGVSQTPSNKVTEKGKYVELRCDPISGHTALYWYRQSLGQGPEFLIYFQGTGAADDSGLPNDRFFAVRPEGSVSTLKIQRTERGDSAVYLCASSLRQGGSVYFGPGTRLLVL.

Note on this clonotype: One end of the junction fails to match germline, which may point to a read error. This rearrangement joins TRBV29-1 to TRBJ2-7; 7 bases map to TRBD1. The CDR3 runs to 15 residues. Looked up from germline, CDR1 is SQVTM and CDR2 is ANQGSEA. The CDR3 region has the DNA TGCGGCGTTGTCGTCCAGGGGGTAGAACCCTACGAGCAGTACTTC. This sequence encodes CGVVVQGVEPYEQYF.

The CDR3 is CASSQDLGHTDTQYF. The CDR3 region has the DNA TGCGCCAGCAGCCAGGATCTGGGACACACAGATACGCAGTATTTT. This chain joins TRBV5-1 and TRBJ2-3, with a weak D call TRBD1 (6 bases). The V end was cut by 4 bases, the J end by 2 bases, with 14 bases between. The germline gives CDR1 SGHRS, CDR2 YFSETQ. The CDR3 extends over 15 amino acids.

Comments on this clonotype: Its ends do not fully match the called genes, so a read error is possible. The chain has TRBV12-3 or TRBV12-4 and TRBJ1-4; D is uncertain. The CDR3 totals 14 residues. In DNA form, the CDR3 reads TGTGCCAGCAGTTTTAGGAGCAGCGTGGAAAAACCGTTTTTT. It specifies CASSFRSSVEKPFF.

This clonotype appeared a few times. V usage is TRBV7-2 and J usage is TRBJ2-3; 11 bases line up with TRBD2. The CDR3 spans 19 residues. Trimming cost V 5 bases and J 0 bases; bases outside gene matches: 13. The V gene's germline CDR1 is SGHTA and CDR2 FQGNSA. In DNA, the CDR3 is TGTGCCAGCAGCCCGGGATTAGCGGGGGGGCTAGGGAGCACAGATACGCAGTATTTT. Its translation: CASSPGLAGGLGSTDTQYF.